The present entry profiles one T cell receptor beta chain with its context. Its specificity is unknown. Other DNA sequences in this sample translate to the same CDR3. These data belong to a study of shared clonotypes between healthy human individuals. Findings and caveats of the study: The study found roughly 5% of naive CD4 clonotypes shared across a handful of donors.

Naivety among CD8 cells was defined by CD45RO negativity and positive CCR7 selection, thereby excluding terminally differentiated effector memory CD45RA+ cells. Clones were read by immunoSEQ multiplex PCR, and TCRdb kept only the in-frame ones, dropping some. The sample includes a few million clones, around 93% of them seen just once. This CDR3 spans 11 amino acids. Germline loops: CDR1 SEHNR, CDR2 FQNEAQ (reference sequence). V was shortened by 4 bases and J by 6 bases, with 4 bases between the two germline ends. J is TRBJ2-1 and V is TRBV7-9; no clear D gene. The sample consisted of naive CD8+ T cells from PBMCs. This sequence originates from a man younger than 30 in good health. Some clones in this sample may be carry-over from other donors' samples. CDR3 protein: CASSSGNEQFF. CDR3 in DNA: TGTGCCAGCAGCTCGGGCAATGAGCAGTTCTTC.